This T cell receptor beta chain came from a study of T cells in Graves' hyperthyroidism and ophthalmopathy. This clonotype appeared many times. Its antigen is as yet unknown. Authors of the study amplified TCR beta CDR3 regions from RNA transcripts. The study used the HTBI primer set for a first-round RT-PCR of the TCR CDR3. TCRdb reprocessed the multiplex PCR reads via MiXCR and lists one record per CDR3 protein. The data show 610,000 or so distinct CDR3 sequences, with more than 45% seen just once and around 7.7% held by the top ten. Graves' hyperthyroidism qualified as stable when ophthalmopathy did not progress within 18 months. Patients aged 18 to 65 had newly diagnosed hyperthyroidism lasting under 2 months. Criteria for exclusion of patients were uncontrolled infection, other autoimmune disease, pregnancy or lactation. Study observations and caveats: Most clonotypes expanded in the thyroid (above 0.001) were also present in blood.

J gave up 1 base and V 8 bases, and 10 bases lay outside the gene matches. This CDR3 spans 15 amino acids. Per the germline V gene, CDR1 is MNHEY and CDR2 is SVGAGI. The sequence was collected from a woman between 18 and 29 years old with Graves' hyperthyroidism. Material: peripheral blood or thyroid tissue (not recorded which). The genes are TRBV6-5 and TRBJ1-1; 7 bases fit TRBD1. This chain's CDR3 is CASGRGALGNTEAFF. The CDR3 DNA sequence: TGTGCCAGCGGCAGGGGGGCTTTGGGGAACACTGAAGCTTTCTTT.